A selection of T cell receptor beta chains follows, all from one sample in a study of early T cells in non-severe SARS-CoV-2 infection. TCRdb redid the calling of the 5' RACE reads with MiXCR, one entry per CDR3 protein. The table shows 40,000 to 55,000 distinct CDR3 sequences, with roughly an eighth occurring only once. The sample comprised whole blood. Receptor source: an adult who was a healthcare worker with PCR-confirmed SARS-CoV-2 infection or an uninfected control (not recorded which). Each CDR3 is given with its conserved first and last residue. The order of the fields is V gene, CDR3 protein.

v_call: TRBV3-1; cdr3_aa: CASSQVASEQFF
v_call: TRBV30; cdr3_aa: CASGGGYGYTF
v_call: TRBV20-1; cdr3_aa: CSAEIGTDTQYF
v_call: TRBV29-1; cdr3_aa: CSVEQGGEQFF
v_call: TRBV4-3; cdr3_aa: CASSQAVMDTQYF
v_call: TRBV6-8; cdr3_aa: CASSFRRTTNEKLFF
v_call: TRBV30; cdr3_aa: CAWSRDSGAGDGYTF
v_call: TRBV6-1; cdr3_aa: CASSKEPSYEQYF
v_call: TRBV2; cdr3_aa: CASRGTGEDF
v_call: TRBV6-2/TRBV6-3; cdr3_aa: CASSSVSGSTDTQYF
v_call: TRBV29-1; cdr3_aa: CSVGRSSYNEQFF
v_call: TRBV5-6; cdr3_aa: CASSLTEGKPQYF
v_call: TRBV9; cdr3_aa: CASSFFGQTRDTQYF
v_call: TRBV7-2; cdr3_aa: CASSSGLGAVTDTQYF
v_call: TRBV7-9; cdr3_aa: CASTQNQETQYF